The 32 T cell receptor beta chains below come from one sample, sequenced in a study of CD8+CD57+ T cells in acquired aplastic anemia. According to the study, genomic DNA was the template for TCR beta VDJ and CDR3 profiling. TCRdb used MiXCR to reprocess the reads, holding one entry per CDR3 protein. Here the sample spans about 180,000 distinct CDR3 sequences, 63% being singletons. Previously, flow cytometry had revealed CD8+CD57+ cell expansion in the patients chosen for sequencing. Specimen: sorted CD4+, CD8+, or CD8+CD57+ T cells (not recorded which) from PBMCs. These receptors were obtained from a human donor with aplastic anemia.

This clonotype was observed many times. The gene calls are TRBV24-1 and TRBJ1-2; D is uncertain. V was clipped by 3 bases and J by 7 bases, with 8 bases between them. CDR1 KGHDR and CDR2 SFDVKD come from the germline V gene. The CDR3 contains 12 residues. The CDR3 loop reads CATSDPSFGYTF. CDR3 DNA: TGTGCCACCAGTGATCCCTCATTTGGCTACACCTTC.

This clonotype was seen a few times. The rearrangement joins TRBV20-1 to TRBJ2-5; D is unresolved. The V end was cut by 7 bases, the J end by 2 bases, with 5 bases between. The germline V gene has CDR1 DFQATT and CDR2 SNEGSKA (reference sequence). This CDR3 spans 10 amino acids. The CDR3 nucleotides are TGCAGTGTCCCACAAGAGACCCAGTACTTC. Protein: CSVPQETQYF.

V usage is TRBV19 and J usage is TRBJ1-5; no clear D. V gave up 5 bases and J gave up 14 bases, with 10 bases separating them. CDR1 is LNHDA, CDR2 SQIVND, per germline (reference sequence). This CDR3 region has 10 residues. CDR3 region: CASSPGYEHF. CDR3 coding DNA: TGTGCCAGTAGTCCCGGATACGAGCATTTT.

Only a few counts were recorded for this clonotype. Here the CDR3 omits its conserved ending phenylalanine or tryptophan, so a read error is the likely source. V gene TRBV7-3 combines with J gene TRBJ2-7; D is perhaps TRBD2 (5 bases). CDR3 size: 13 residues. Germline-derived CDR1 and CDR2 are SGHTA and FQGTGA. V was clipped by 5 bases and J by 6 bases, with 14 bases between them. CDR3: CASSHELVGEQYL. CDR3 bases: TGTGCCAGCAGCCACGAACTAGTGGGCGAGCAGTACCTC.

This clonotype was counted ten times or more. The chain has TRBV11-2 and TRBJ2-7, with D tentatively TRBD2 (6 bases). The CDR3 length is 16 residues. Germline CDR1 SGHAT, CDR2 FQNNGV. With 0 bases removed from V and 0 bases from J, the gap between germline ends came to 12 bases. CDR3 residues: CASSLDPSAYSYEQYF. CDR3 nucleotide sequence: TGTGCCAGCAGCTTAGATCCTAGCGCTTACTCCTACGAGCAGTACTTC.

This clonotype was observed at least ten times. The chain links TRBV19 to TRBJ2-3; 12 bases line up with TRBD2. Trimming removed 7 bases from V and 6 bases from J; junction bases left unmatched: 5. CDR1 and CDR2 (germline): LNHDA, SQIVND (reference sequence). The CDR3 consists of 14 residues. The CDR3, as DNA: TGTGCCAGTAAGGCTAGCGGGGGGGCCGATACGCAGTATTTT. Translated, it gives CASKASGGADTQYF. Based on the CDR3 plus reference TRBV19 and TRBJ2-3, the full variable domain is DGGITQSPKYLFRKEGQNVTLSCEQNLNHDAMYWYRQDPGQGLRLIYYSQIVNDFQKGDIAEGYSVSREKKESFPLTVTSAQKNPTAFYLCASKASGGADTQYFGPGTRLTVL.

For this clonotype: A clone one base away is much larger, so this may be a read error. This chain uses TRBV2 with TRBJ1-2; the D gene is possibly TRBD1 (5 bases). Germline loops: CDR1 SNHLY, CDR2 FYNNEI. Trimming removed 6 bases at V and 8 bases at J, with 10 bases between. The CDR3 sequence is 11 residues long. CDR3 region: CASRDRGGYTF. Here the CDR3 DNA reads TGTGCCAGCAGGGATAGGGGCGGCTACACCTTC.

The chain has TRBV7-6 and TRBJ2-5; TRBD1 is a possible D gene (5 bases). The CDR3 consists of 13 residues. Germline V gene lookup returns CDR1 SGHVS and CDR2 FNYEAQ. V was shortened by 5 bases and J by 2 bases, with 9 bases between the two germline ends. CDR3 coding DNA: TGTGCCAGCAGCACCAGACAGCAAGAGACCCAGTACTTC. Residues: CASSTRQQETQYF.

The rearrangement links TRBV12-3 or TRBV12-4 to TRBJ1-6; D not certain. The CDR3 has 14 residues. V lost 3 bases to trimming and J lost 6 bases, with 9 bases between them. CDR3 sequence (DNA): TGTGCCAGCAGTTTTCAGAGTCTTAATTCACCCCTCCACTTT. This gives the protein CASSFQSLNSPLHF.

The chain couples TRBV7-9 to TRBJ2-7; TRBD1 aligns across 8 bases. The CDR3 is made up of 14 amino acids. V was clipped by 7 bases and J by 3 bases; unmatched bases: 8. The germline CDR1 and CDR2 sequences are SEHNR and FQNEAQ (reference sequence). The CDR3, as DNA: TGTGCCAGCACCTTGACAGGGGTAAACTACGAGCAGTACTTC. Residues: CASTLTGVNYEQYF.

The chain joins TRBV27 to TRBJ2-2; a possible D gene is TRBD1 (6 bases). CDR3 size: 14 residues. Per germline, CDR1 MNHEY and CDR2 SMNVEV (reference sequence). Trimming took off 2 bases at V and 7 bases at J, with 11 bases between the two ends. CDR3 residues: CASSLNTGFGELFF. The CDR3 DNA reads as TGTGCCAGCAGTTTAAATACAGGGTTCGGGGAGCTGTTTTTT.

About this clonotype: Without the conserved terminal phenylalanine or tryptophan, this CDR3 likely stems from a read error. The CDR3 DNA reads TGTGCCAGCAGCCCTCGGACAGGTCGCGACGAGCAGTACTCC. Translation: CASSPRTGRDEQYS. V and J are TRBV7-6 and TRBJ2-7, with 7 nucleotides matching TRBD1. The CDR3 is 14 amino acids. Germline V gene lookup returns CDR1 SGHVS and CDR2 FNYEAQ. V lost 5 bases and J lost 5; bases outside the gene matches: 9.

The chain recombines TRBV25-1 with TRBJ1-1, with D perhaps TRBD1 (6 bases). The CDR3 runs to 15 residues. Looked up from germline, CDR1 is MGHDK and CDR2 is SYGVNS. The V gene lost 0 bases and the J gene lost 2 bases, with 10 bases spanning the gap. The CDR3 coding sequence is TGTGCCAGCAGTGAATATGGGACACCAAACACTGAAGCTTTCTTT. Amino acid sequence: CASSEYGTPNTEAFF. The complete variable domain, with remaining parts taken from reference TRBV25-1 and TRBJ1-1, reads EADIYQTPRYLVIGTGKKITLECSQTMGHDKMYWYQQDPGMELHLIHYSYGVNSTEKGDLSSESTVSRIRTEHFPLTLESARPSHTSQYLCASSEYGTPNTEAFFGQGTRLTVV.

The V gene is TRBV11-1, the J gene TRBJ2-1; 13 bases are shared with TRBD2. V lost 3 bases to trimming and J lost 8 bases; unmatched junction nucleotides: 4. This CDR3 spans 15 amino acids. CDR1 and CDR2 (germline): SGHAT, FQDESV (reference sequence). The CDR3 sequence is CASSFSGLAGDEQFF. The CDR3 DNA is TGTGCCAGCAGCTTTTCCGGACTAGCGGGAGATGAGCAGTTCTTC.

This clonotype was found many times. The chain couples TRBV7-3 to TRBJ2-2; D unclear. The V gene's germline CDR1 is SGHTA and CDR2 FQGTGA. This CDR3 has 15 amino acids. V shed 5 bases and J shed 2 bases, with 12 bases lying between them. DNA for the CDR3: TGTGCCAGCAGCCCGAGACGACGTAACACCGGGGAGCTGTTTTTT. This codes for CASSPRRRNTGELFF.

The chain recombines TRBV5-1 with TRBJ1-4, with D possibly TRBD1 on 6 matching bases. Germline assignment: CDR1 SGHRS and CDR2 YFSETQ. Trimming took 6 bases from V and 5 from J, leaving 17 bases between them. This CDR3 region has 15 residues. The CDR3 DNA is TGCGCCAGCACCCTGGGGGGGCCTGGCAATGAAAAACTGTTTTTT. The encoded protein is CASTLGGPGNEKLFF.

This rearrangement joins TRBV10-3 to TRBJ1-4, with 7 nucleotides matching TRBD1. The CDR3 is made up of 17 amino acids. CDR1 is ENHRY and CDR2 is SYGVKD in the germline V gene. J lost 0 bases, V lost 6 bases, and 10 bases had no gene match. The DNA of the CDR3 is TGTGCCATCAGCGGCGATACCGGGACAGCAACTAATGAAAAACTGTTTTTT. Translating it yields CAISGDTGTATNEKLFF.

The table lists this clonotype with a count of one. This chain connects TRBV20-1 to TRBJ1-2; D may be TRBD1 (5 bases). Germline V gene sequence: CDR1 DFQATT, CDR2 SNEGSKA (reference sequence). The CDR3 is 12 residues long. For the CDR3, the DNA is TGCGCCGAGGGGACGTCGGTCTATGGCTACACCTTC. Translating gives CAEGTSVYGYTF.

The chain is built from TRBV5-1 and TRBJ1-1, with 7 positions matching TRBD1. This CDR3 has 14 amino acids. Looked up from germline, CDR1 is SGHRS and CDR2 is YFSETQ. J gave up 5 bases and V 3 bases, and 7 bases lay outside the gene matches. CDR3 coding DNA: TGCGCCAGCAGCTCCGGACAGGACGGTACTGAAGCTTTCTTT. It encodes CASSSGQDGTEAFF.

This clonotype was detected only a few times. The genes are TRBV7-6 and TRBJ2-7; D not resolved. Germline V gene sequence: CDR1 SGHVS, CDR2 FNYEAQ. The CDR3 is 14 residues long. The V end was cut by 4 bases, the J end by 1 base, with 11 bases between. The CDR3 sequence is CASSSFRQSYEQYF. In DNA, the CDR3 is TGTGCCAGCAGCTCCTTCCGGCAGTCCTACGAGCAGTACTTC.

As concerns this clonotype: In this CDR3 the conserved last residue, phenylalanine or tryptophan, is missing, so a read error is likely. The rearrangement joins TRBV20-1 to TRBJ1-1; no firm D call. Germline CDR1 is DFQATT and CDR2 is SNEGSKA (reference sequence). The V end was cut by 2 bases, the J end by 1 base, with 5 bases between. CDR3 size: 12 residues. CDR3 DNA: TGCAGTGCTAGAAAGTGGAACACTGAAGCTTTCTCT. Translation: CSARKWNTEAFS.

The chain has TRBV7-2 and TRBJ2-1; 7 nucleotides agree with TRBD2. Per the germline V gene, CDR1 is SGHTA and CDR2 is FQGNSA. The CDR3 totals 15 residues. V dropped 0 bases and J dropped 2; count of bases not matched to a gene: 1. The CDR3 DNA follows: TGTGCCAGCAGCTTAGCCCGGGGGGCCTACAATGAGCAGTTCTTC. Translated, it gives CASSLARGAYNEQFF.

This clonotype was observed at least ten times. The DNA of the CDR3 is TGTGCCAGCAGTGACTCGGACAGCACCTACGAGCAGTACTTC. It yields the protein CASSDSDSTYEQYF. V and J are TRBV12-3 or TRBV12-4 and TRBJ2-7; possibly TRBD1 for D (6 bases). The V end lost 5 bases, the J end lost 2 bases, and 13 bases lay between the germline ends. The CDR3 length is 14 residues.

This chain connects TRBV29-1 to TRBJ2-3; no reliable D call. With 2 bases removed from V and 8 bases from J, the gap between germline ends came to 8 bases. The CDR3 length is 11 residues. Per germline, CDR1 SQVTM and CDR2 ANQGSEA. DNA for the CDR3: TGCAGCGTTGAATCGAGGACTACGCAGTATTTT. Its translation is CSVESRTTQYF.

The V call is TRBV2, the J call TRBJ2-1, with D perhaps TRBD2 (7 bases). V was shortened by 10 bases and J by 3 bases, with 13 bases between the two germline ends. This CDR3 spans 13 amino acids. Germline V gene sequence: CDR1 SNHLY, CDR2 FYNNEI. CDR3 region: CATRGAVYNEQFF. CDR3 bases: TGTGCCACTCGGGGGGCAGTCTACAATGAGCAGTTCTTC.

The chain is built from TRBV20-1 and TRBJ1-1; D gene ambiguous. V lost 5 bases and J 4 bases, leaving 17 bases between the germline ends. The germline V gene encodes CDR1 DFQATT and CDR2 SNEGSKA (reference sequence). The CDR3 length is 14 residues. The CDR3 DNA sequence: TGCAGTGCTCCATCAGGCGTAATCGGCACTGAAGCTTTCTTT. Translating it yields CSAPSGVIGTEAFF.

This clonotype was detected only a few times. J is TRBJ2-5 and V is TRBV12-3 or TRBV12-4, with 11 positions matching TRBD2. This CDR3 comprises 16 residues. V trimming: 6 bases; J trimming: 3 bases; junction bases outside the gene matches: 9. The CDR3 sequence is CASSARGSGGEETQYF. The CDR3 DNA sequence: TGTGCCAGCAGCGCCCGGGGTAGCGGGGGGGAAGAGACCCAGTACTTC.

This clonotype was recorded at least ten times. The chain uses TRBV9 and TRBJ1-1; D unresolved. Deletions cut 3 bases from V and 1 base from J, with 16 bases between. Germline lookup yields CDR1 SGDLS and CDR2 YYNGEE. CDR3 length: 16 amino acids. The CDR3 loop reads CASSAFGSYSNTEAFF. The CDR3 DNA follows: TGTGCCAGCAGCGCCTTCGGCTCATACTCGAACACTGAAGCTTTCTTT.

The chain links TRBV5-1 to TRBJ1-3; no clear D. The CDR3 is 17 amino acids. CDR1 and CDR2 (germline): SGHRS, YFSETQ. Trimming removed 2 bases from V and 0 bases from J, with 15 bases in between. As DNA, the CDR3 is TGCGCCAGCAGCTTTCGAGGCAGTCCCGACTCTGGAAACACCATATATTTT. Protein: CASSFRGSPDSGNTIYF.

The rearrangement uses TRBV7-8 and TRBJ1-6; D is undetermined. This CDR3 contains 15 residues. Deletions cut 5 bases from V and 2 bases from J, with 10 bases between. From germline, CDR1 is SGHVS and CDR2 FQNEAQ. CDR3 nucleotide sequence: TGTGCCAGCAGCCCCCAGGCCGCCTATAATTCACCCCTCCACTTT. Protein sequence: CASSPQAAYNSPLHF. The full variable domain, in which reference TRBV7-8 and TRBJ1-6 provide the parts outside the CDR3, is GAGVSQSPRYKVAKRGQDVALRCDPISGHVSLFWYQQALGQGPEFLTYFQNEAQLDKSGLPSDRFFAERPEGSVSTLKIQRTQQEDSAVYLCASSPQAAYNSPLHFGNGTRLTVT.

V and J are TRBV11-2 and TRBJ2-7; TRBD2 is a possible D gene (6 bases). This CDR3 comprises 15 residues. CDR1 is SGHAT and CDR2 is FQNNGV in the germline V gene. Trimming took off 1 base at V and 4 bases at J, with 14 bases between the two ends. This CDR3 reads CASSLVAGRGYEQYF. DNA for the CDR3: TGTGCCAGCAGCTTAGTTGCAGGCCGGGGGTACGAGCAGTACTTC.

The chain carries TRBV19 and TRBJ2-7; TRBD2 matches at 13 bases. The germline gives CDR1 LNHDA, CDR2 SQIVND (reference sequence). The CDR3 extends over 15 amino acids. Trimming took 4 bases from V and 7 from J; bases not matched to a gene: 7. The CDR3 nucleotides read TGTGCCAGTAGTAGCAGGACTAGCGGGAGAACTGAGCAGTACTTC. As protein: CASSSRTSGRTEQYF.